The present T cell receptor (beta chain) was sequenced within a study of blood T cells in healthy people across ages (dated by TCRdb to between 2015 and 2016). For the wider study: Template switching captured roughly one uniquely barcoded TCR beta cDNA molecule per two T cells in model experiments. Two additional independent replicas of 1 million unique cDNA reads from the same blood draw were analyzed for two donors (one aged 18 to 30 and one aged 80 or older). To avoid experimental bias, donors of different ages were spread randomly across the sequencing lanes. Age-related changes in TCR beta repertoire diversity were measured in the study by deep sequencing normalized with unique cDNA molecular identifiers. The donors were divided into four age groups: young (average approximately 16 years), middle-aged (approximately 41), aged (approximately 62) and long-lived (82).

Systemically healthy Caucasian individuals from Russia, some 40 in total and aged about 6 to 95 years, were included as donors. Each donor gave around 9.8 milliliters of peripheral blood, collected into EDTA-treated Vacutainer tubes. Ficoll-Paque density-gradient centrifugation was used to isolate PBMCs, with at least 6 million obtained per sample. Trizol reagent was used to extract total RNA from the PBMCs, yielding at least 6 micrograms per sample. For every donor, flow cytometry on a PBMC aliquot measured the percentage of naive CD45RAhigh/CD27high T cells. Summary of the overall study and its limitations: Observed TCR beta diversity per million T cells fell roughly linearly with age, and a significant reduction was already apparent by age roughly 40. A strong correlation was found between observed TCR beta diversity and the percentage of naive T cells measured by flow cytometry. The long-lived group showed more naive CD4+ T cells, fewer expanded clones and increased TCR diversity than the aged group, suggesting age selection. Estimates of total diversity from one million sequenced T cells were regarded as lower bounds and underestimates. Bulk unsorted PBMC profiling prevented conclusive comparison of naive and antigen-experienced compartments. Because donor CMV infection status was unknown, age-related changes in expanded clonotypes were potentially confounded.

Notes on this clonotype: The antigen this receptor binds is unknown. Base qualities were left out, and no much larger clone turns up one base away.

The CDR3 holds 15 amino acids from the cysteine to the phenylalanine. Kept here is only the CDR3 DNA, which spans 45 bases and is read in frame from base 1. CDR1 and CDR2 (SGHRS, YFSETQ) derive from the germline V gene. V loses 0 bases of germline sequence and J loses 3 bases, and the interval between the two ends is 13 bases. Receptor libraries were prepared by 5' RACE. These reads were obtained on an Illumina HiSeq 2500. The second PCR ran for about 7 to 11 cycles and used a J-beta primer mix along with a sample-barcoded 5' primer. A unique molecular identifier was introduced onto each TCR beta cDNA molecule by a template-switch 5' adaptor carrying 12 random nucleotides. Each sample yielded at least 3 million CDR3-containing paired-end reads. First-strand cDNA synthesis was performed from all RNA using the Mint cDNA synthesis kit, with priming by a TRBC-specific oligonucleotide. Following uracil-DNA glycosylase treatment, all cDNA underwent a first 18-cycle PCR with the universal primers M1SS and BC2_uni_R. The source study handled its data this way. Each sample was normalized by randomly selecting 1 million high-quality reads, each carrying a distinct molecular identifier. Reads sharing molecular identifiers were discarded rather than binned into consensus sequences. MiTCR, with a Q25 quality threshold and the strictest error-elimination algorithm, was used for CDR3 identification, clonotype clustering and error correction. A nonparametric unseen species model with Euler transformation was used to estimate lower-bound total TCR beta diversity. Starting from the raw public reads, TCRdb applied fastp trimming at Q25, assembled clones with MiXCR and retained in-frame beta chains. All rows with the same CDR3 protein become a single entry with the most common DNA and genes. For this entry, the V and J calls and clone size follow TCRdb and not the study's own pipeline. This sample comprises around 1.5 million distinct CDR3 sequences, roughly 60% of them detected only once. Clones ranked in the top ten supply 6.7% of the sample.

The rearrangement combines TRBV5-1 with TRBJ2-7; perhaps TRBD1 is the D gene, with 5 bases matching. This sequence originates from a man aged 18 to 30 in good health. Sequencing was done on a sample of blood. In nucleotides, the sequence is TGCGCCAGCAGCTTGGCCGTCCAGGGAAACTACGAGCAGTACTTC. It specifies CASSLAVQGNYEQYF.